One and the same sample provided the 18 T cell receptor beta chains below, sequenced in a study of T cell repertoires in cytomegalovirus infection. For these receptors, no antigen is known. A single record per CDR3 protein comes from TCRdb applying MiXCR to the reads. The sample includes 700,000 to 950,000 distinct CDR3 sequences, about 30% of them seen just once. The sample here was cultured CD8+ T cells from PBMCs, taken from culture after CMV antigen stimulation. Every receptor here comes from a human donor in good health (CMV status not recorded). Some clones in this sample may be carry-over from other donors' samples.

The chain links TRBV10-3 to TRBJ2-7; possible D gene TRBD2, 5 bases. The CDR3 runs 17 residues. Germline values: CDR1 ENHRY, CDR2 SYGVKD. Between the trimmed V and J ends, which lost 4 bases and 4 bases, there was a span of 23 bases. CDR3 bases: TGTGCCATCAGTGGGCGAACTGCCGAGGGATCCGGATACGAGCAGTACTTC. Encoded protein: CAISGRTAEGSGYEQYF.

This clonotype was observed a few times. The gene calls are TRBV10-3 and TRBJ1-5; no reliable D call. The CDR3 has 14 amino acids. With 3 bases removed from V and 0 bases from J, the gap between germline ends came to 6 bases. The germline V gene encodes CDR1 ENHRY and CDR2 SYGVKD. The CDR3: CAISDRPSNQPQHF. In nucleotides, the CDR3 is TGTGCCATCAGTGACCGACCTAGCAATCAGCCCCAGCATTTT.

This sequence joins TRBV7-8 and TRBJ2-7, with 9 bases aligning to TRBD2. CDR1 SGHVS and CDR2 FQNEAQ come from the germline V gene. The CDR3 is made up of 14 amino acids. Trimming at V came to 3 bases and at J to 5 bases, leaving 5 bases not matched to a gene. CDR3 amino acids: CASSLDSGGNEQYV. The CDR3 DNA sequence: TGTGCCAGCAGCTTGGATAGCGGGGGTAACGAGCAGTACGTC.

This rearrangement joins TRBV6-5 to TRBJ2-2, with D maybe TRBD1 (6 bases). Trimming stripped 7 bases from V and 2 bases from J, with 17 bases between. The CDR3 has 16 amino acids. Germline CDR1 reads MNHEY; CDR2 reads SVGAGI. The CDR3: CASTRIGGPNTGELFF. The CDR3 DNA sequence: TGTGCCAGCACCCGTATTGGGGGCCCAAACACCGGGGAGCTGTTTTTT.

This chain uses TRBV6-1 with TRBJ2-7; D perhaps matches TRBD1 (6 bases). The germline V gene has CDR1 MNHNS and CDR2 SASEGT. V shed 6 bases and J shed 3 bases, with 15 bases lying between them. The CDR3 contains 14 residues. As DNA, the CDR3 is TGTGCCAGCAGCCCAGTAACAGGGTTCTACGAGCAGTACGTC. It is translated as CASSPVTGFYEQYV.

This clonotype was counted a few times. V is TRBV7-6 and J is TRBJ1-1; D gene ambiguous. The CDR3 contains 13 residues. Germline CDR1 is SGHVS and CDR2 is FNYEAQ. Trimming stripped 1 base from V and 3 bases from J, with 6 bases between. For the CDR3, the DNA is TGTGCCAGCAGCTTAGAAAGCTACACTGAAGCTTTCTTT. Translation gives CASSLESYTEAFF.

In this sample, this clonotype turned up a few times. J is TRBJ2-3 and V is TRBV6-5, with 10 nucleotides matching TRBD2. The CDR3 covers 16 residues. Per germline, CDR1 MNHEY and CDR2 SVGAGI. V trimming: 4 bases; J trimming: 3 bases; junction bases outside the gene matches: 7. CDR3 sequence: CASSFGSGGATDTQYF. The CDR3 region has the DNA TGTGCCAGCAGTTTCGGCAGCGGGGGGGCAACAGATACGCAGTATTTT.

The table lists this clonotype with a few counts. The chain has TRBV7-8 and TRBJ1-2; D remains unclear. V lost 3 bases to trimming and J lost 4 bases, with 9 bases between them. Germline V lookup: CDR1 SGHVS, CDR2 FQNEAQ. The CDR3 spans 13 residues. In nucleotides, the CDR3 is TGTGCCAGCAGCTTTTACACCTCCTATGGCTACACCTTC. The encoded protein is CASSFYTSYGYTF.

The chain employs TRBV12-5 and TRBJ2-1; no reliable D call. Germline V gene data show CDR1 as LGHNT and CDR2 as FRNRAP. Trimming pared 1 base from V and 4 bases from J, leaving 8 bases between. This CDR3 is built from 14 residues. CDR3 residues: CASGLEGTYNEQFF. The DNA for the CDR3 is TGTGCTAGTGGTTTGGAGGGAACATACAATGAGCAGTTCTTC.

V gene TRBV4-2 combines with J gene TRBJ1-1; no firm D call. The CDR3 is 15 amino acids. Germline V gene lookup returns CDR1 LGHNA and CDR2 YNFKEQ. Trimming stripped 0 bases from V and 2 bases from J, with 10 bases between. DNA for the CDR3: TGTGCCAGCAGCCAAGATCGAGCAGGCAACACTGAAGCTTTCTTT. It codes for CASSQDRAGNTEAFF.

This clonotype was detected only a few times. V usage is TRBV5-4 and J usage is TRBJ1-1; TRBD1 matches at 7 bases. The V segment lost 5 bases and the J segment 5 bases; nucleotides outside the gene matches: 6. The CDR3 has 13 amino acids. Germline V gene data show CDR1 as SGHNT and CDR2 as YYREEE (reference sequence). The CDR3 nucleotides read TGTGCCAGCAGTCCAGGGGGTGTTACTGAAGCTTTCTTT. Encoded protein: CASSPGGVTEAFF. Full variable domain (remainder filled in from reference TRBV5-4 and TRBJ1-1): ETGVTQSPTHLIKTRGQQVTLRCSSQSGHNTVSWYQQALGQGPQFIFQYYREEENGRGNFPPRFSGLQFPNYSSELNVNALELDDSALYLCASSPGGVTEAFFGQGTRLTVV.

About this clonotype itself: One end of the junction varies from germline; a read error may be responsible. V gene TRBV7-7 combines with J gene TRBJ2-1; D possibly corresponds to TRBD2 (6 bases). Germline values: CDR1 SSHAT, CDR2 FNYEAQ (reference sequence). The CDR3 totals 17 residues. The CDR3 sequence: CASSLGMGGDSYNEQFF. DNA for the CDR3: TGTGCTAGCAGCTTAGGCATGGGCGGGGATAGCTACAATGAGCAGTTCTTC.

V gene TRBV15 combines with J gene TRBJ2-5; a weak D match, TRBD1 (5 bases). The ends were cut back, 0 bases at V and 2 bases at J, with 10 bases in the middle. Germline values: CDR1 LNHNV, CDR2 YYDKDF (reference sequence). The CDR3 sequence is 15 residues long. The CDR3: CATSRDRVEQETQYF. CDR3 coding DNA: TGTGCCACCAGCAGAGACAGGGTGGAACAAGAGACCCAGTACTTC. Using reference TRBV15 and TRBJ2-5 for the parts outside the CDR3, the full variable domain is DAMVIQNPRYQVTQFGKPVTLSCSQTLNHNVMYWYQQKSSQAPKLLFHYYDKDFNNEADTPDNFQSRRPNTSFCFLDIRSPGLGDTAMYLCATSRDRVEQETQYFGPGTRLLVL.

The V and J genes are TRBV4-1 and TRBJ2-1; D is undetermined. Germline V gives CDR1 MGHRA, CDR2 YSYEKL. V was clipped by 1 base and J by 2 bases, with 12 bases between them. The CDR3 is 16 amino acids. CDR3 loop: CASSQVYSETYNEQFF. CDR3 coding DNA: TGCGCCAGCAGCCAAGTTTACAGTGAAACCTACAATGAGCAGTTCTTC.

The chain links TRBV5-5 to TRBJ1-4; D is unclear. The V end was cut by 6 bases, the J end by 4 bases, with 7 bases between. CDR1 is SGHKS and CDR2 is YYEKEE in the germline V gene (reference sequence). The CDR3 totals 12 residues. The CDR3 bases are TGTGCCAGCAAGGCGGGTAATGAAAAACTGTTTTTT. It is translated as CASKAGNEKLFF.

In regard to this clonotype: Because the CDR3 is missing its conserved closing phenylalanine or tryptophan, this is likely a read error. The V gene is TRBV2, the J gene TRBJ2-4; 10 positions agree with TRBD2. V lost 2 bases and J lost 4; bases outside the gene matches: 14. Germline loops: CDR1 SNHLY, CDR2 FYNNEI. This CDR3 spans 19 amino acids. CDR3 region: CASSELAGVTDIAKNIQYS. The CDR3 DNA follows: TGTGCCAGCAGTGAACTAGCGGGGGTCACCGACATAGCTAAAAACATTCAGTACTCC.

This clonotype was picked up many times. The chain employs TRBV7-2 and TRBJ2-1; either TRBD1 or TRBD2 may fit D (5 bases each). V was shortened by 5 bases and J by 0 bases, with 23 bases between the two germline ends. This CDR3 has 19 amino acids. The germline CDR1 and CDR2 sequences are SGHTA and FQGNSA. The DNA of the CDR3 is TGTGCCAGCAGCGCCCGGGACGGCCTCATTTCCAGCTCCTACAATGAGCAGTTCTTC. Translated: CASSARDGLISSSYNEQFF.

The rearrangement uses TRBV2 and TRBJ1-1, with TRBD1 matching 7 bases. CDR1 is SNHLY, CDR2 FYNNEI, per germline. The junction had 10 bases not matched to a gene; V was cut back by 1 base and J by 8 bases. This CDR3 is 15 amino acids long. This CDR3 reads CASSEDDRARDEAFF. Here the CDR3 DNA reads TGTGCCAGCAGTGAAGACGACAGGGCGAGGGACGAAGCTTTCTTT.